A selection of T cell receptor beta chains follows, all from one sample in a study of T cell responses to AZD1222 COVID-19 vaccine. Repertoires were generated with immunoSEQ multiplex PCR, while TCRdb's copy carries only in-frame clones and drops some. The table shows around 66,000 clones, with approximately 85% occurring only once. This specimen was peripheral blood, taken on day 0 of MenACWY control vaccination. These receptors originate from an adult in good health. The CDR3 runs from the conserved cysteine through the conserved F or W. D genes are given only for firm matches. Size tells how often a clone was seen (once, few, many) or the class of an expanded clone, and some rows leave it out.

clone_size j_call cdr3_length v_call d_call cdr3_aa cdr3_nt
. TRBJ2-2 11 TRBV4-2 . CASSRTGELFF TGTGCCAGCAGCCGAACCGGGGAGCTGTTTTTT
. TRBJ2-2 16 TRBV5-4 . CASSPGVGTGTGELFF TGTGCCAGCAGCCCTGGAGTGGGAACCGGCACCGGGGAGCTGTTTTTT
. TRBJ1-1 14 TRBV5-4 TRBD1 CASSLDRGPSMAFF TGTGCCAGCAGCTTGGACAGGGGGCCCAGTATGGCTTTCTTT
. TRBJ1-2 14 TRBV28 . CASRHREWNYGYTF TGTGCCAGCAGACACAGGGAGTGGAACTATGGCTACACCTTC
. TRBJ2-1 15 TRBV7-2 . CASSLGGGPYKEQFF TGTGCCAGCAGCTTAGGTGGGGGCCCTTATAAAGAGCAGTTCTTC
. TRBJ1-5 14 TRBV20-1 . CSASRDNSNQPQHF TGCAGTGCTAGTAGGGATAACTCTAATCAGCCCCAGCATTTT
. TRBJ2-7 13 TRBV6-1 . CASSDHTIPWQYF TGTGCCAGCAGTGATCACACAATACCTTGGCAGTACTTC
. TRBJ2-7 16 TRBV5-6 . CASSLAGFRGSYEQYF TGTGCCAGCAGCTTGGCGGGATTCAGGGGTTCCTACGAGCAGTACTTC
. TRBJ1-3 18 TRBV4-2 . CASSQDSATPGSGNTIYF TGTGCCAGCAGCCAAGATTCGGCGACCCCTGGCTCTGGAAACACCATATATTTT
. TRBJ1-2 12 TRBV12-5 . CASGFQGDGYTF TGTGCTAGTGGTTTTCAGGGAGACGGCTACACCTTC
once TRBJ1-1 15 TRBV19 TRBD1 CASSGTGALNTEAFF TGTGCCAGTAGCGGGACAGGGGCCCTGAACACTGAAGCTTTCTTT
. TRBJ1-3 14 TRBV6-6 . CASSPQSTGNTIYF TGTGCCAGCAGTCCCCAGTCGACTGGAAACACCATATATTTT
. TRBJ2-5 16 TRBV5-1 TRBD1 CASSLGQGIGQETQYF TGCGCCAGCAGCTTGGGACAGGGCATTGGGCAAGAGACCCAGTACTTC